This note documents a single T cell receptor (beta chain) sequence. The antigen is not known. The data belong to a study of OX40 agonist ivuxolimab in advanced cancers. Study at large: Partial responses, seen in three patients, involved one hepatocellular carcinoma and two cutaneous melanomas. Study findings and constraints: The study observed clonal expansion of CD4+ and CD8+ blood T cells by week 6 at 0.1 to 3.0 mg/kg.

Produced via immunoSEQ multiplex PCR; TCRdb's table is partial and in-frame only. The repertoire holds more than 70,000 clones, with about 91% as singletons. Germline loops: CDR1 SGDLS, CDR2 YYNGEE. Trimming took 4 bases from V and 4 from J, leaving 14 bases between them. There are 14 residues in the CDR3. Sequencing used CD4+ or CD8+ T cells sorted from blood, obtained in a trial of the OX40 agonist ivuxolimab. This TCR derives from an adult with an advanced solid tumor such as melanoma, head and neck, liver or kidney cancer. This chain uses TRBV9 with TRBJ1-2, with D maybe TRBD1 (5 bases). For the CDR3, the DNA is TGTGCCAGCAGCAAGAGGGCAGGGAGCTATGGCTACACCTTC. It is translated as CASSKRAGSYGYTF.